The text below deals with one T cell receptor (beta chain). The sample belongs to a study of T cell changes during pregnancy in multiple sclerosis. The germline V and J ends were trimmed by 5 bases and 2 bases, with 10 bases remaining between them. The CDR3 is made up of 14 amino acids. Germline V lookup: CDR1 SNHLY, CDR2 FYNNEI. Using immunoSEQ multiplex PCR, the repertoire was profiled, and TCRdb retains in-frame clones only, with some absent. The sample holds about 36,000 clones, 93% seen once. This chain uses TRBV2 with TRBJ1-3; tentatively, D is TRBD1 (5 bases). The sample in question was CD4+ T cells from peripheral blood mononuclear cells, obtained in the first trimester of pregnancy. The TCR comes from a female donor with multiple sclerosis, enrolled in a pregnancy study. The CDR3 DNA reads TGTGCCAGCAGTAAAGGGGAGGCTGGAAACACCATATATTTT. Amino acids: CASSKGEAGNTIYF.